This TCR beta chain was obtained from a study of identical twins. TCRdb reprocessed the 5' RACE reads via MiXCR and lists one record per CDR3 protein. The sample lists 400,000 to 550,000 distinct CDR3 sequences; roughly a fifth were seen once. This sample was shared with a second study, whose subject was T cells expressing NK-cell markers.

The receptor was derived from a woman aged 18 to 35 in good health. Sequencing was performed on CD4+ T cells sorted from blood.

CDR3 coding DNA: TGTGCCAGCAGCTTTAATGGTCCGTCACAGGGTGGTGGCTACACCTTC. This translates into CASSFNGPSQGGGYTF. The chain has TRBV11-2 and TRBJ1-2, with D maybe TRBD1 (6 bases). The V gene lost 3 bases and the J gene lost 7 bases, with 21 bases spanning the gap. Germline V lookup: CDR1 SGHAT, CDR2 FQNNGV. The CDR3 covers 16 residues.